The sample holds a few counts of the clone carrying this T cell receptor (beta chain). Its antigen is still unknown. What was amplified from RNA transcripts were TCR beta CDR3 regions. TCR CDR3 underwent first-round RT-PCR with the HTBI primer set. Using its own MiXCR run on the multiplex PCR reads, TCRdb lists one record per CDR3 protein. The table lists some 720,000 distinct CDR3 sequences, about a sixth of them singletons. Trimming at V came to 7 bases and at J to 4 bases, leaving 15 bases not matched to a gene. This CDR3 has 17 amino acids. This record belongs to a study of T cells in Graves' hyperthyroidism and ophthalmopathy. In the study overall: The initial diagnosis was the point when peripheral blood was collected, ahead of any treatment.

Study-level results: Most clonotypes expanded in the thyroid (above 0.001) were also present in blood.

Sequenced sample: blood. The TCR was taken from a man aged 18 to 30 with Graves' hyperthyroidism. This chain uses TRBV12-3 or TRBV12-4 with TRBJ2-3, with 9 bases fitting TRBD2. This CDR3 reads CASTLRGGVWGADTQYF. CDR3 DNA: TGTGCCAGCACGCTACGCGGGGGGGTCTGGGGGGCAGATACGCAGTATTTT.